This entry features one TCR beta chain sequence. Its antigen has not been determined. The sample holds no much larger clone one base away, and base qualities are not on file. Ophthalmopathy patients had moderately to severely active disease, Clinical Activity Score of at least 3, NOSPECS grade of at least 4, and duration under 3 months. Exclusion was applied to patients with uncontrolled infections, other autoimmune diseases, pregnancy or lactation. Diagnoses relied on clinical symptoms, serum thyroxine and TRAb, thyroid ultrasound and orbital computed tomography. Ficoll-Paque density gradient centrifugation was used to isolate PBMCs from about 9.4 ml of fresh peripheral blood. Trizol reagent was used to extract total RNA, and RNA quality was then checked on an Agilent 2100 Bioanalyzer. The TCR beta CDR3 regions were amplified from RNA transcripts. The TCR CDR3 was subjected to a first round of RT-PCR using the HTBI primer set and the Qiagen OneStep RT-PCR kit. Libraries were constructed in a second round of multiplex PCR, after which size selection and purification were carried out. The libraries were sequenced on an Illumina HiSeq2000 using paired-end 100 bp reads. The paper's data handling went like this. SOAPnuke was used to process the raw data, removing reads that contained adapters or uncalled bases, had a mean Phred below 15, or lacked an exact match to the constant primer or identifier. High-quality paired reads were merged with COPE v1.2.5, and unique nucleotide sequences were defined as clonotypes. Clonotypes were aligned to IMGT TRBV, TRBD and TRBJ reference segments using MiTCR v1.1. The analysis included only V-J combinations with a frequency above 0.0001, which together covered 99% to 99.2% of the repertoires. The TCS score was defined as the ratio of F50 (clonal expansion) to E x V (chaos), calculated using BLOSUM62-based TCRdist between CDR3 peptides within each V-J. Welch's t-statistics and random forest reduced roughly 530 V-J features to some 14, which were used in a naive Bayes classifier (R e1071). The raw public reads went through TCRdb reprocessing: fastp at Q25, MiXCR clone calling, in-frame beta chains kept. Each record represents a unique CDR3 protein, reported with the most common genes and DNA among its rows. TCRdb assigned the V and J calls; the authors' analysis was not used. The sample profile shows 300,000 to 500,000 distinct CDR3 sequences; around an eighth of them were found once. The ten top clones hold around 28% of the sample.

The data were taken from a study of T cells in Graves' hyperthyroidism and ophthalmopathy (dated by TCRdb to the late 2010s). As for the study more broadly: Peripheral blood was collected at initial diagnosis, before any treatment. Thyroid tissue and blood T-cell repertoires from more than five Graves' hyperthyroidism patients were also compared in the study. Prospective prediction of ophthalmopathy was tested in an independent validation cohort consisting of fewer than 20 hyperthyroidism patients and more than 15 patients who later progressed to ophthalmopathy. For training and testing, the approximately 97 patients in the discovery cohort were randomly divided in a 7:3 ratio. According to the paper, TCR Vbeta CDR3 sequencing was carried out on roughly 130 peripheral blood samples, which came from 40 to 45 ophthalmopathy, around 74 hyperthyroidism and about 17 progressor patients. To identify distinguishing TCR V-J signatures, a discovery cohort of some 99 patients was used, comprising 43 with Graves' ophthalmopathy and 57 with stable Graves' hyperthyroidism. After sampling, hyperthyroidism patients received methimazole starting at 30 mg daily, and ophthalmopathy patients received high-dose intravenous methylprednisolone. Summary of the overall study and its limitations: In validation, the model predicted progression to ophthalmopathy a median of about 6.8 months before onset, with about 70% sensitivity and about 72% specificity. Sample size was not statistically predetermined, and blinding of investigators to group allocation was not performed. In cross-validation, a model built on a 13 V-J signature told ophthalmopathy apart from stable hyperthyroidism with over 85% sensitivity and roughly 82% specificity, and in testing the same model reached 80%/75%. Most expanded thyroid clonotypes (frequency above 0.001) were also found in blood, which suggests that blood repertoires may mirror thyroid immune responses.

V trim: 4 bases; J trim: 2 bases; unmatched bases: 12. Reading the germline V gene gives CDR1 LGHNT and CDR2 FRNRAP. Taken from cysteine to phenylalanine, the CDR3 has 19 residues. Only CDR3 DNA remains: 57 bases, in frame from the first base. The clonotype originates from a man aged 45 to 65 with Graves' ophthalmopathy. This chain joins TRBV12-5 to TRBJ2-5, with 14 bases in between that match TRBD2. The sample taken for sequencing was blood. The CDR3 protein: CASGSTPGLAGVEQETQYF. The nucleotides are TGTGCTAGTGGTTCTACCCCGGGACTAGCGGGAGTAGAACAAGAGACCCAGTACTTC.